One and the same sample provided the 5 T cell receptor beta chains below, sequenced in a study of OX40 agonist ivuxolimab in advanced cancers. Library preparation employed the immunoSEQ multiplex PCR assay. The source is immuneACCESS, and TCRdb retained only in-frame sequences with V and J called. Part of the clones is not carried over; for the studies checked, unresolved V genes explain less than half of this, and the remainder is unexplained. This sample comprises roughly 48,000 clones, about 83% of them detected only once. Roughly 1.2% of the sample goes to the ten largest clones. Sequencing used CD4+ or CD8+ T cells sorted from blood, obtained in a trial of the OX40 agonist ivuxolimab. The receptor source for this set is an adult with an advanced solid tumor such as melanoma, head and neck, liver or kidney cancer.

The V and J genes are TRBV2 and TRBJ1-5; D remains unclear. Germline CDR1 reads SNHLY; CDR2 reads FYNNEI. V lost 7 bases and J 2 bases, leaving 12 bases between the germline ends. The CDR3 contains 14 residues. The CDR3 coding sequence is TGTGCCAGCATGCGTAATGGAGGCAATCAGCCCCAGCATTTT. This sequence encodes CASMRNGGNQPQHF.

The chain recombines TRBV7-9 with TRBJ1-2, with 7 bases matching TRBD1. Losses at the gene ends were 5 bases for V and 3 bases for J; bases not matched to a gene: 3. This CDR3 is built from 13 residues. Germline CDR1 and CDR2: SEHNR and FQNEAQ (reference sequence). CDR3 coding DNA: TGTGCCAGCAGCCCTACAGGGGACTATGGCTACACCTTC. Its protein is CASSPTGDYGYTF.

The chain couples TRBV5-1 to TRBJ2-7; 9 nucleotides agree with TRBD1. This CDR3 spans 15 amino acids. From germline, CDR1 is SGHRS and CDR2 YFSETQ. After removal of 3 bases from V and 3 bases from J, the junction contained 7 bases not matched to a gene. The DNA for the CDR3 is TGCGCCAGCAGCTCACCCCCGGGACAGGGCTACGAGCAGTACTTC. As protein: CASSSPPGQGYEQYF. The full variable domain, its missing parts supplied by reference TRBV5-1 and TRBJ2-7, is KAGVTQTPRYLIKTRGQQVTLSCSPISGHRSVSWYQQTPGQGLQFLFEYFSETQRNKGNFPGRFSGRQFSNSRSEMNVSTLELGDSALYLCASSSPPGQGYEQYFGPGTRLTVT.

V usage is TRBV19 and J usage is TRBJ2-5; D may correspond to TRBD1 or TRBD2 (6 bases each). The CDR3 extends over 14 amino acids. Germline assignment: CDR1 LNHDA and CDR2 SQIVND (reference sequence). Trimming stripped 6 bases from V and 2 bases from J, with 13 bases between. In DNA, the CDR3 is TGTGCCAGTAGCCGTGGAGGGGGACAAGAGACCCAGTACTTC. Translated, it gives CASSRGGGQETQYF.

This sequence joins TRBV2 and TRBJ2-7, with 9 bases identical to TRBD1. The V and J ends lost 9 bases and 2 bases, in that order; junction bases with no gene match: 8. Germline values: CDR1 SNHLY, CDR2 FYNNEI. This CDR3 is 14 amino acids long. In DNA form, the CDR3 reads TGTGCCAGTATTACAGGGGGCGCCCCCTACGAGCAGTACTTC. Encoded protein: CASITGGAPYEQYF. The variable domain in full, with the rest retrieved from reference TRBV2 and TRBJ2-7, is EPEVTQTPSHQVTQMGQEVILRCVPISNHLYFYWYRQILGQKVEFLVSFYNNEISEKSEIFDDQFSVERPDGSNFTLKIRSTKLEDSAMYFCASITGGAPYEQYFGPGTRLTVT.